This is a list of T cell receptor beta chains from one sample in a study of human T cells and chemical hapten exposure. TCRdb reprocessed the RACE reads with MiXCR, giving one entry per CDR3 protein. This sample has roughly 380,000 distinct CDR3 sequences, with 4% to 6% found just once. This specimen was whole blood, taken in connection with sensitization to the hapten diphenylcyclopropenone (DPC). The receptors shown here come from a woman aged 45-60 years with alopecia areata. Some clones in this sample may be carry-over from other donors' samples. The CDR3 runs from the conserved cysteine through the conserved F or W. A D gene is named only where the DNA matches it firmly. The size field is filled for only some rows; it gives once, few, many or a size class.

TRBJ2-3 | - | many | TRBV3-1 | CASSQDLATADTQYF | TGTGCCAGCAGCCAAGATTTAGCGACCGCAGATACGCAGTATTTT
TRBJ2-3 | - | few | TRBV12-3/TRBV12-4 | CASLVSDTQYF | TGTGCCAGCCTGGTCTCCGATACGCAGTATTTT
TRBJ2-1 | TRBD2 | many | TRBV5-1 | CASSSLAGGSFDEQFF | TGCGCCAGCAGCAGTCTAGCGGGAGGGTCTTTCGATGAGCAGTTCTTC
TRBJ1-5 | - | - | TRBV6-2/TRBV6-3 | CASGEGYAQPQHF | TGTGCCAGCGGAGAGGGGTACGCTCAGCCCCAGCATTTT
TRBJ2-7 | - | - | TRBV20-1 | CSALWGGSSYEQYF | TGCAGTGCTCTTTGGGGCGGGTCCTCCTACGAGCAGTACTTC
TRBJ2-3 | - | few | TRBV20-1 | CSARPFARADTQYF | TGCAGTGCTAGACCTTTCGCCAGGGCAGATACGCAGTATTTT
TRBJ1-3 | - | few | TRBV7-9 | CASSLERLLNTIYF | TGTGCCAGCAGCTTAGAGAGGTTGCTGAACACCATATATTTT
TRBJ2-6 | - | many | TRBV28 | CASSLGTPRVLTF | TGTGCCAGCAGTCTCGGGACACCCAGAGTCCTGACTTTC
TRBJ1-5 | - | few | TRBV4-1 | CASSQDGGQAQPQHF | TGCGCCAGCAGCCAAGACGGGGGTCAGGCTCAGCCCCAGCATTTT
TRBJ2-3 | TRBD2 | few | TRBV10-3 | CAISEKGGGASDTQYF | TGTGCCATCAGTGAGAAAGGCGGGGGGGCCTCAGATACGCAGTATTTT
TRBJ2-7 | - | many | TRBV9 | CASSVEAGDDYEQYF | TGTGCCAGCAGCGTAGAGGCAGGGGATGACTACGAGCAGTACTTC
TRBJ2-2 | TRBD1 | - | TRBV10-1 | CASIQTGIANTGELFF | TGCGCCAGCATCCAGACAGGGATCGCGAACACCGGGGAGCTGTTTTTT
TRBJ2-7 | TRBD1 | many | TRBV29-1 | CSVGTGGRGYEQYF | TGCAGCGTCGGGACAGGGGGCAGGGGCTACGAGCAGTACTTC
TRBJ1-4 | - | many | TRBV6-1 | CATLTRYGNEKLFF | TGTGCCACCCTTACGCGGTACGGTAATGAAAAACTGTTTTTT
TRBJ1-2 | TRBD1 | few | TRBV10-3 | CAVAGGSQISYTF | TGTGCCGTAGCAGGGGGAAGTCAGATAAGCTACACCTTC
TRBJ1-5 | - | - | TRBV5-6 | CASSLEVSMAARYSNQPQHF | TGTGCCAGCAGCTTGGAGGTTTCAATGGCTGCCCGCTATAGCAATCAGCCCCAGCATTTT
TRBJ2-7 | - | - | TRBV7-2 | CASSPRTDLLYEQYF | TGTGCCAGCAGCCCCCGGACAGACTTACTCTACGAGCAGTACTTC
TRBJ2-6 | - | many | TRBV7-2 | CASSLVRIGANVLTF | TGTGCCAGCAGCTTAGTTCGGATTGGGGCCAACGTCCTGACTTTC
TRBJ2-1 | - | few | TRBV7-2 | CASSPRGSYSYNEQFF | TGTGCCAGCAGCCCCCGCGGGTCTTACTCCTACAATGAGCAGTTCTTC
TRBJ1-6 | - | few | TRBV12-3/TRBV12-4 | CASSLVEGLSAGNSPLHF | TGTGCCAGCAGTTTGGTGGAAGGACTCTCCGCCGGTAATTCACCCCTCCACTTT
TRBJ2-1 | - | many | TRBV12-2 | CASRSQTSGRVNEQFF | TGTGCAAGTCGCTCCCAGACTAGCGGGAGGGTGAATGAGCAGTTCTTC
TRBJ2-2 | TRBD2 | many | TRBV20-1 | CSARPGLAGTGELFF | TGCAGTGCCCGGCCGGGACTAGCGGGAACCGGGGAGCTGTTTTTT
TRBJ2-7 | - | many | TRBV14 | CASSQDRSGKQYF | TGTGCCAGCAGCCAAGACCGGTCCGGCAAGCAGTACTTC
TRBJ1-4 | - | few | TRBV5-1 | CASSLAGAGEKLFF | TGCGCCAGCAGCCTCGCAGGGGCGGGTGAAAAACTGTTTTTT
TRBJ1-2 | - | - | TRBV28 | CASSLSRPYGYTF | TGTGCCAGCAGTTTAAGCAGACCGTATGGCTACACCTTC
TRBJ1-2 | - | - | TRBV5-6 | CASTQTPAGYTF | TGTGCCAGCACCCAAACCCCTGCGGGCTACACCTTC
TRBJ2-6 | - | many | TRBV28 | CASSPGLGANVLTF | TGTGCCAGCAGTCCAGGCTTGGGGGCCAACGTCCTGACTTTC
TRBJ1-4 | - | many | TRBV3-1 | CASSLWDGNEKLFF | TGTGCCAGCAGCCTATGGGACGGAAATGAAAAACTGTTTTTT
TRBJ1-1 | - | few | TRBV10-1 | CASSEDQNTEAFF | TGCGCCAGCAGTGAGGACCAGAACACTGAAGCTTTCTTT
TRBJ2-5 | TRBD2 | many | TRBV2 | CASSAERGGLETQYF | TGTGCCAGCAGTGCTGAGCGGGGGGGCCTAGAGACCCAGTACTTC
TRBJ1-3 | - | - | TRBV2 | CASSEGSPRTSGNTIYF | TGTGCCAGCAGTGAGGGTTCGCCGCGAACTTCTGGAAACACCATATATTTT
TRBJ2-1 | - | few | TRBV11-2 | CASSFTGFWYNEQFF | TGTGCCAGCAGCTTCACAGGGTTTTGGTACAATGAGCAGTTCTTC
TRBJ2-1 | - | many | TRBV12-3/TRBV12-4 | CASSHYLRDLNEQFF | TGTGCCAGCAGCCACTACTTGAGGGACTTAAATGAGCAGTTCTTC
TRBJ2-3 | - | few | TRBV20-1 | CSAPGGGTDTQYF | TGCAGTGCCCCGGGCGGGGGCACAGATACGCAGTATTTT
TRBJ1-4 | TRBD1 | few | TRBV7-2 | CASSSPQGSNEKLFF | TGTGCCAGCAGCTCACCACAGGGGTCTAATGAAAAACTGTTTTTT
TRBJ2-7 | - | many | TRBV5-6 | CASSLDRIVSEQYF | TGTGCCAGCAGCCTGGACCGCATTGTATCCGAGCAGTACTTC
TRBJ2-4 | TRBD2 | many | TRBV6-5 | CASSRLAGVNIQYF | TGTGCCAGCAGTCGACTAGCGGGAGTGAACATTCAGTACTTC
TRBJ1-1 | - | - | TRBV12-3/TRBV12-4 | CASSLAEWRNTEAFF | TGTGCCAGCAGTTTAGCGGAGTGGAGAAACACTGAAGCTTTCTTT
TRBJ2-7 | - | many | TRBV28 | CASSFWIQDSRPSYEQYF | TGTGCCAGCAGTTTTTGGATCCAGGACAGCCGACCCTCCTACGAGCAGTACTTC
TRBJ2-3 | TRBD2 | many | TRBV7-2 | CASSLVPSGGEGDTQYF | TGTGCCAGCAGCTTAGTGCCTAGCGGGGGCGAGGGAGATACGCAGTATTTT
TRBJ2-7 | TRBD1 | few | TRBV28 | CATTSPQGAGYEQYF | TGTGCCACCACCTCCCCACAGGGGGCGGGTTACGAGCAGTACTTC
TRBJ1-1 | - | many | TRBV15 | CATGADNTEAFF | TGTGCCACGGGCGCGGATAACACTGAAGCTTTCTTT
TRBJ2-3 | TRBD2 | few | TRBV5-1 | CASSRPGLAGADTQYF | TGCGCCAGCAGCAGACCGGGACTAGCGGGGGCAGATACGCAGTATTTT
TRBJ2-7 | TRBD1 | many | TRBV12-3/TRBV12-4 | CATGDSYYEQYF | TGTGCCACCGGGGACAGCTACTACGAGCAGTACTTC
TRBJ2-3 | - | - | TRBV5-1 | CASSSRGGVTDTQYF | TGCGCCAGCAGCTCGAGGGGTGGCGTAACAGATACGCAGTATTTT
TRBJ1-2 | TRBD1 | - | TRBV24-1 | CATSEPGQIYGYTF | TGTGCCACCAGTGAGCCGGGACAGATATATGGCTACACCTTC
TRBJ2-1 | - | many | TRBV5-4 | CASSPREVYNEQFF | TGTGCCAGCAGCCCCCGTGAGGTCTACAATGAGCAGTTCTTC
TRBJ1-6 | - | - | TRBV6-2/TRBV6-3 | CASSYWDNSPLHF | TGTGCCAGCAGTTACTGGGATAATTCACCCCTCCACTTT
TRBJ2-3 | - | many | TRBV7-2 | CASSLNRGTDTQYF | TGTGCCAGCAGCTTAAACAGGGGCACAGATACGCAGTATTTT
TRBJ2-1 | TRBD2 | many | TRBV6-5 | CASSTGLAGGPGEQFF | TGTGCCAGCAGTACGGGACTAGCGGGGGGGCCCGGTGAGCAGTTCTTC
TRBJ2-6 | - | many | TRBV5-5 | CASSPGRGSGANVLTF | TGTGCCAGCAGCCCGGGACGCGGCTCTGGGGCCAACGTCCTGACTTTC
TRBJ2-3 | - | many | TRBV20-1 | CSARTARPDTQYF | TGCAGTGCTAGAACCGCAAGGCCAGATACGCAGTATTTT
TRBJ2-5 | - | many | TRBV7-7 | CASSSRRDQETQYF | TGTGCCAGCAGCTCCCGACGGGACCAAGAGACCCAGTACTTC
TRBJ2-6 | TRBD1 | - | TRBV12-3/TRBV12-4 | CASSFPLPRAGGHPGANVLTF | TGTGCCAGCAGTTTCCCCCTGCCCAGGGCAGGGGGCCATCCTGGGGCCAACGTCCTGACTTTC
TRBJ1-4 | TRBD1 | - | TRBV19 | CASSILGTGDDGLFF | TGTGCCAGTAGTATTCTCGGGACAGGGGATGACGGACTGTTTTTT